This TCR beta chain comes out of a study of regulatory T cells in long-lasting Graves disease. Regarding time point: newly diagnosed GD, antithyroid drugs for less than 3 months. The TCR library was made from RNA that had been extracted from PBMCs in TRIzol. In building TCR beta libraries, iRepertoire HTBI primers were used together with Arm-PCR of CDR3 regions. In TCRdb, the multiplex PCR reads were re-called with MiXCR into one record per CDR3 protein. The table has 560,000 or so distinct CDR3 sequences, 15% to 20% seen once. In its sample, this clonotype was seen a few times. Deletions cut 6 bases from V and 6 bases from J, with 12 bases between. This CDR3 spans 12 amino acids. Per the germline V gene, CDR1 is LGHDT and CDR2 is YNNKEL (reference sequence). These same data were also listed under a study on T cells in Graves' hyperthyroidism and ophthalmopathy. That study adds: Researchers barred patients who had uncontrolled infection, other autoimmune disease, pregnancy or lactation. First-round RT-PCR of the TCR CDR3 relied on the HTBI primer set. In simple terms, a model built on 13 V-J features told ophthalmopathy apart from stable hyperthyroidism.

The clonotype comes from a young man with Graves disease. The chain has TRBV3-1 and TRBJ2-7; possible D gene TRBD2, 5 bases. The input for sequencing was peripheral blood mononuclear cells (PBMCs), taken at new diagnosis, from a patient treated with antithyroid drugs. The CDR3 sequence: CASRRHEGEQYF. The CDR3 DNA is TGTGCCAGCAGACGGCACGAGGGCGAGCAGTACTTC.